Listed below are T cell receptor beta chains from one sample, sequenced in a study of patients and donors after allogeneic stem cell transplantation. TCRdb analysed the RT-PCR reads with MiXCR anew, one entry per CDR3 protein. The table includes about a million distinct CDR3 sequences, roughly 18% detected once. The sequenced sample was blood, either unsorted or a sorted T cell fraction (not recorded which). Receptors were obtained from a human donor who was either an allogeneic HSCT recipient or a stem cell or donor lymphocyte infusion donor (not recorded which). It is not recorded whose cells these are; they may come from a transplant donor. Each CDR3 is given with its conserved first and last residue. The D gene is left open where the match is weak. The size of a clone is reported for some rows only, either as once, few or many, or as a class for expanded clones.

V: TRBV11-2; size: .; J: TRBJ1-6; D: .; DNA: TGTGCCAGCAGGGGGGTTGGGACCAATTCACCCCTCCACTTT; CDR3: CASRGVGTNSPLHF
V: TRBV12-3/TRBV12-4; size: .; J: TRBJ2-1; D: .; DNA: TGTGCCAGCAGTTTAGGCGATACAGATTTCTTC; CDR3: CASSLGDTDFF
V: TRBV12-3/TRBV12-4; size: many; J: TRBJ1-5; D: TRBD1; DNA: TGTGCCAGCAGCAGCGGACAGGGTGTAAGTCAGCCCCAGCATTTT; CDR3: CASSSGQGVSQPQHF
V: TRBV7-9; size: few; J: TRBJ1-4; D: .; DNA: TGTGCCAGCAGCCCCCGACAGAATAATGAAAAACTGTTTTTT; CDR3: CASSPRQNNEKLFF
V: TRBV27; size: .; J: TRBJ2-6; D: TRBD1; DNA: TGTGCCAGCAGTTACGTCACAGGGGGCTCTGGGGCCAACGTCCTGACTTTC; CDR3: CASSYVTGGSGANVLTF
V: TRBV29-1; size: .; J: TRBJ2-7; D: TRBD1; DNA: TGCAGCGTTAGCGACAGGGTCAGCGAGCAGTACTTC; CDR3: CSVSDRVSEQYF
V: TRBV12-5; size: .; J: TRBJ2-7; D: .; DNA: TGTGCTAGTGGTTTGGTAAGAGGGGCAGTCTACGAGCAGTACTTC; CDR3: CASGLVRGAVYEQYF
V: TRBV2; size: few; J: TRBJ2-7; D: .; DNA: TGTGCCAGCAGCGAAGTCGGGAAAACCTACGAGCAGTACTTC; CDR3: CASSEVGKTYEQYF
V: TRBV12-3/TRBV12-4; size: few; J: TRBJ2-7; D: .; DNA: TGTGCCAACCGCGGTGTCCCCTACGAGCAGTACTTC; CDR3: CANRGVPYEQYF
V: TRBV18; size: .; J: TRBJ1-2; D: .; DNA: TGTGCCAGCTCACCACCGGAGAAGGGTGGCTATGGCTACACCTTC; CDR3: CASSPPEKGGYGYTF
V: TRBV15; size: few; J: TRBJ1-4; D: .; DNA: TGTGCCACCAGCAGAGGATCGGCTTCCCCAAATGAAAAACTGTTTTTT; CDR3: CATSRGSASPNEKLFF
V: TRBV20-1; size: many; J: TRBJ2-1; D: .; DNA: TGCAGTGCTAGAGATCCCTCGTTTGAGCAGTTCTTC; CDR3: CSARDPSFEQFF